These T cell receptor beta chains were read from a single sample in a study of blood T cell repertoires in COVID-19. The method was immunoSEQ multiplex PCR; TCRdb's version includes in-frame clones alone and lacks a portion of them. The repertoire has some 160,000 clones, 85% of them found once; the top ten carry around 8%. Input material: peripheral blood. The receptor set was obtained from an elderly woman with COVID-19, enrolled during active disease. CDR3s include the opening cysteine and the closing phenylalanine or tryptophan. The order of the fields is V gene, J gene, D gene, clone size, CDR3 DNA, CDR3 protein. D genes are given only for firm matches. Part of the rows lack a size; the others show once, few, many or a class for expanded clones.

V: TRBV2; J: TRBJ1-5; D: TRBD1; size: few; DNA: TGTGCCAGCAGCCTAGGGACAGGGGCGAATCAGCCCCAGCATTTT; CDR3: CASSLGTGANQPQHF
V: TRBV9; J: TRBJ1-5; D: TRBD1; size: -; DNA: TGTGCCAGCAGCGCCGGGACAGTCAATGAAAGTCCCCATCAGCCCCAGCATTTT; CDR3: CASSAGTVNESPHQPQHF
V: TRBV18; J: TRBJ2-3; D: -; size: few; DNA: TGTGCCAGCTCACCGTTCAGGGACACAGATACGCAGTATTTT; CDR3: CASSPFRDTDTQYF
V: TRBV6-4; J: TRBJ1-1; D: -; size: -; DNA: TGTGCCAGCAAAACAGGGCCATCGAACACTGAAGCTTTCTTT; CDR3: CASKTGPSNTEAFF
V: TRBV5-1; J: TRBJ1-5; D: -; size: -; DNA: TGCGCCAGCAGCAGCGGACAGAGCAATCAGCCCCAGCATTTT; CDR3: CASSSGQSNQPQHF
V: TRBV5-1; J: TRBJ1-2; D: TRBD1; size: -; DNA: TGCGCCAGCAGCCGAATCCGGGACAGCTATGGCTACACCTTC; CDR3: CASSRIRDSYGYTF
V: TRBV2; J: TRBJ1-6; D: TRBD1; size: -; DNA: TGTGCCAGCAGGGACAGGGATAATTCACCCCTCCACTTT; CDR3: CASRDRDNSPLHF
V: TRBV2; J: TRBJ1-1; D: -; size: -; DNA: TGTGCCACTTCTGGGTCCGTTCCGGGCACTGAAGCTTTCTTT; CDR3: CATSGSVPGTEAFF
V: TRBV3-1/TRBV3-2; J: TRBJ1-1; D: -; size: -; DNA: TGTGCCAGCAGCCAGATAAGGGGCACTGAAGCTTTCTTT; CDR3: CASSQIRGTEAFF
V: TRBV29-1; J: TRBJ2-7; D: TRBD2; size: -; DNA: TGCAGCTTTACCCTAGCGGGGGTTGCGGACTCCTACGAGCAGTACTTC; CDR3: CSFTLAGVADSYEQYF
V: TRBV28; J: TRBJ2-5; D: -; size: -; DNA: TGTGCCAGCGGCCGGCTGGGAAACGAGGCCCGGGGGACCCAGTACTTC; CDR3: CASGRLGNEARGTQYF
V: TRBV6-5; J: TRBJ1-2; D: TRBD1; size: -; DNA: TGTGCCAGCAGTTCAGTCCCGGGACAGGGACGGGGCTACACCTTC; CDR3: CASSSVPGQGRGYTF
V: TRBV18; J: TRBJ2-7; D: TRBD1; size: -; DNA: TGTGCCAGCTCATCCCAGGGGGCCCCCTCCTACGAGCAGTACTTC; CDR3: CASSSQGAPSYEQYF
V: TRBV6-6; J: TRBJ1-2; D: -; size: -; DNA: TGTGCCAGCAGTTCCGCAGGGGACTATGGCTACACCTTC; CDR3: CASSSAGDYGYTF
V: TRBV6-5; J: TRBJ2-2; D: -; size: -; DNA: TGTGCCAGCAGATCGGGACAGAACACCGGGGAGCTGTTTTTT; CDR3: CASRSGQNTGELFF
V: TRBV19; J: TRBJ2-5; D: TRBD2; size: -; DNA: TGTGCCAGTACCCCGGGGGGGACGCAAGAGACCCAGTACTTC; CDR3: CASTPGGTQETQYF
V: TRBV29-1; J: TRBJ2-7; D: TRBD2; size: -; DNA: TGCAGCGTTGCGACTAGCGGGAGGGATAGCGAGCAGTACTTC; CDR3: CSVATSGRDSEQYF
V: TRBV7-2; J: TRBJ1-2; D: -; size: -; DNA: TGTGCCAGCAGCTTGTTCAGACAGGAAAGCTACACCTTC; CDR3: CASSLFRQESYTF
V: TRBV15; J: TRBJ2-5; D: -; size: -; DNA: TGTGCCACTAGAGGAGGGGAAGAGACCCAGTACTTC; CDR3: CATRGGEETQYF
V: TRBV7-6; J: TRBJ1-3; D: TRBD1; size: -; DNA: TGTGCCAGCAGCCCCGCAGGGGGTTTGGTCGCTGGAAACACCATATATTTT; CDR3: CASSPAGGLVAGNTIYF
V: TRBV7-3; J: TRBJ2-3; D: TRBD1; size: -; DNA: TGTGCCAGCAGCTCGCAGGGGGGCACAGATACGCAGTATTTT; CDR3: CASSSQGGTDTQYF
V: TRBV28; J: TRBJ1-5; D: TRBD1; size: -; DNA: TGTGCCAGTCGACAGGGGGCAGGGAGCAATCAGCCCCAGCATTTT; CDR3: CASRQGAGSNQPQHF
V: TRBV5-1; J: TRBJ1-3; D: -; size: -; DNA: TGCGCCAGCAGCCCCGACACCTCTGGAAACACCATATATTTT; CDR3: CASSPDTSGNTIYF
V: TRBV2; J: TRBJ2-5; D: TRBD2; size: -; DNA: TGTGCCACCGCGGGGCTAGCGGGAGACGAGACCCAGTACTTC; CDR3: CATAGLAGDETQYF
V: TRBV2; J: TRBJ1-5; D: -; size: -; DNA: TGTGCCAGCAGTGAGGGGACACCTGTTAGCAATCAGCCCCAGCATTTT; CDR3: CASSEGTPVSNQPQHF
V: TRBV15; J: TRBJ1-5; D: TRBD1; size: -; DNA: TGTGCCACCAGCGTCGACAGGGTAAGAGGTCAGCCCCAGCATTTT; CDR3: CATSVDRVRGQPQHF
V: TRBV19; J: TRBJ2-1; D: TRBD2; size: -; DNA: TGTGCCAGTAGTACCCTCGGAGCGGGGACGTACAATGAGCAGTTCTTC; CDR3: CASSTLGAGTYNEQFF
V: TRBV2; J: TRBJ1-5; D: -; size: -; DNA: TGTGCCAGCTTGGGACCTACCCTAGGGGGTCCTCAGCCCCAGCATTTT; CDR3: CASLGPTLGGPQPQHF
V: TRBV5-1; J: TRBJ2-7; D: -; size: -; DNA: TGCGCCAGCAGGGGTAACGGGAGAGAGAGCGACGAGCAGTACTTC; CDR3: CASRGNGRESDEQYF
V: TRBV2; J: TRBJ1-2; D: -; size: once; DNA: TGTGCCAGCAGTACGTTTTGGGCGGGCTACACCTTC; CDR3: CASSTFWAGYTF
V: TRBV6-6; J: TRBJ2-1; D: TRBD1; size: -; DNA: TGTGCCAGCAGGGCCGGGACAGCCAGCTCCTACAATGAGCAGTTCTTC; CDR3: CASRAGTASSYNEQFF
V: TRBV6-6; J: TRBJ1-4; D: -; size: few; DNA: TGTGCCAGCAGTATTCAGGGAACTAATGAAAAACTGTTTTTT; CDR3: CASSIQGTNEKLFF
V: TRBV9; J: TRBJ2-2; D: TRBD1; size: once; DNA: TGTGCCAGCAGCCGGGGACAGTATACGAACACCGGGGAGCTGTTTTTT; CDR3: CASSRGQYTNTGELFF
V: TRBV29-1; J: TRBJ2-1; D: TRBD2; size: -; DNA: TGCAGCGCTAGCGGGAACTACAATGAGCAGTTCTTC; CDR3: CSASGNYNEQFF
V: TRBV28; J: TRBJ2-1; D: TRBD1; size: -; DNA: TGTGCCAGCAGTTTATGGGGACAGGGTAAGGGCAATGAGCAGTTCTTC; CDR3: CASSLWGQGKGNEQFF
V: TRBV19; J: TRBJ1-2; D: -; size: -; DNA: TGTGCCAGTAGTCCTACATCCAGCCGGGGATATGGCTACACCTTC; CDR3: CASSPTSSRGYGYTF
V: TRBV3-1/TRBV3-2; J: TRBJ2-1; D: -; size: -; DNA: TGTGCCAGCAGCCAATTTCCGGGAGCCCATGAGCAGTTCTTC; CDR3: CASSQFPGAHEQFF
V: TRBV5-4; J: TRBJ2-5; D: -; size: few; DNA: TGTGCCAGCAGCTCCCCGGGGGCCCAGTACTTC; CDR3: CASSSPGAQYF
V: TRBV6-5; J: TRBJ1-5; D: -; size: once; DNA: TGTGCCAGCGGGGGGGCCTATAGCAATCAGCCCCAGCATTTT; CDR3: CASGGAYSNQPQHF
V: TRBV7-2; J: TRBJ2-5; D: -; size: -; DNA: TGTGCCAGCAGCTTAGACAGGGAGACCCAGTACTTC; CDR3: CASSLDRETQYF
V: TRBV2; J: TRBJ1-5; D: TRBD1; size: -; DNA: TGTGCCAGCAAAGGGACAGGGTATCAGCCCCAGCATTTT; CDR3: CASKGTGYQPQHF
V: TRBV6-2/TRBV6-3; J: TRBJ1-4; D: -; size: -; DNA: TGTGCCAGCGGCCCTCGGGTGGCTAATGAAAAACTGTTTTTT; CDR3: CASGPRVANEKLFF
V: TRBV6-5; J: TRBJ1-6; D: -; size: -; DNA: TGTGCCAGCCGACAGGTCCTAAACTCACCCCTCCACTTT; CDR3: CASRQVLNSPLHF
V: TRBV14; J: TRBJ2-2; D: -; size: -; DNA: TGTGCCAGCAGCTCGAGGGGGGGCACCGGGGAGCTGTTTTTT; CDR3: CASSSRGGTGELFF
V: TRBV9; J: TRBJ2-1; D: -; size: many; DNA: TGTGCCAGCAGCGTAGCCCCCAGGGGCTCCTACAATGAGCAGTTCTTC; CDR3: CASSVAPRGSYNEQFF
V: TRBV28; J: TRBJ2-3; D: TRBD2; size: -; DNA: TGTGCCAGCCGGACTAGCGGGAGGTTCACAGATACGCAGTATTTT; CDR3: CASRTSGRFTDTQYF
V: TRBV28; J: TRBJ1-2; D: TRBD1; size: -; DNA: TGTGCCAGCAGTTCCCACGGACAGGGCCTCTATGGCTACACCTTC; CDR3: CASSSHGQGLYGYTF